Reported below is one T cell receptor beta chain. Which antigen it targets is not known. No much larger clone exists at a distance of one base, and base qualities are not known. Patients were selected on the basis of adequate residual fresh-frozen tumor tissue and more than two years of available survival data. Molecular status otherwise varied across the glioblastoma patients, but none of them carried an isocitrate dehydrogenase mutation. PBMC were collected before vaccination, two weeks after the third vaccination, and at tumor progression if tumor progression occurred. Genomic DNA was extracted with the Qiagen DNeasy Blood extraction Kit. Measured from the cysteine to the phenylalanine, the CDR3 is 14 residues long. The entry retains the CDR3 DNA only, 42 bases that are in frame from base 1. CDR1 and CDR2 are drawn from the germline V gene: ENHRY, SYGVKD. At the junction V is shortened by 4 bases and J by 5 bases; bases outside the gene matches: 8.

The data are from a study of glioma-infiltrating T cells after dendritic cell vaccination (dated by TCRdb to the mid-2010s). Broadly, across the study: The cohort included 15 or so glioblastoma patients drawn from Phase I and II dendritic cell vaccination trials, of whom 9 were newly diagnosed and 6 had recurrent disease. Autologous tumor lysate-pulsed dendritic cell vaccination was administered to the patients between 2003 and 2012. To make the vaccine, monocyte-derived dendritic cells were cultured for approximately 7 days with IL-4 and GM-CSF and then pulsed overnight with autologous tumor lysate. Each patient got three intradermal injections of the dendritic cell vaccine, spaced at biweekly intervals, in the arm below the axilla. In glioblastoma patients vaccinated with dendritic cells, deep sequencing of TCR beta CDR3 regions served to measure tumor-infiltrating lymphocyte content and to compare repertoires between tumor and blood. Survival after dendritic cell vaccination was correlated with TCR sequencing metrics, including TIL content and tumor-blood repertoire overlap.

The immunoSEQ assay amplified TCRB CDR3 regions from 1.5 to 2.5 micrograms of genomic DNA, or from all available DNA when less than that amount was available. Multiplex PCR used 60 forward primers for TCR V beta segments and 13 reverse primers for J beta segments. To estimate reads per starting template, synthetic control templates were spiked into each sample at limiting dilution. Sequencing produced 87 bp reads on the Illumina HiSeq System. The paper's processing steps were these. PCR and sequencing errors were removed by a nearest neighbor algorithm that merged closely related sequences. TCR overlap was measured as the percentage of unique tumor TCR beta sequences that were also present in the peripheral blood of the same patient. TCRdb limited this immuneACCESS table to in-frame rearrangements with V and J called. A share of clones is missing; checked studies link under half to unresolved V genes, and the rest is unexplained. The DNA was the basis for D and trimming; V, J and clone size are from that table. This sample holds 90,000 to 100,000 clones; about 79% were observed only once. The top ten hold roughly 5.7% of the sample.

Results and caveats for the whole study, not just this receptor: The three-group TCR overlap response model was characterized as speculative, and prospective validation of the model was stated to be required. After dendritic cell vaccination, a higher estimated pretreatment TIL content predicted longer time to progression and longer overall survival. TCR clonality showed no direct relationship with survival, which suggests that a diverse polyclonal response may be important. The cohort was small and heterogeneous, few patients had complete blood and tumor sets, and even fewer had initial-recurrent tumor pairs.

The sequence was collected from a human donor with glioblastoma. Here the sequenced sample was blood, taken before dendritic cell vaccination. The chain was built from TRBV10-3 and TRBJ2-7, and 7 bases in between align with TRBD1. The sequence in DNA is TGTGCCATCAGTGTATCGCAGGGGGAAAACGAGCAGTACTTC. It specifies CAISVSQGENEQYF.